The text below deals with one T cell receptor (beta chain). Antigen specificity is unknown. Germline V lookup: CDR1 SGHTA, CDR2 FQGNSA. The CDR3 is made up of 15 amino acids. V lost 5 bases, J lost 2 bases, and 9 bases stayed unmatched. This record belongs to a study of vaccination effects on CD4 cells after COVID-19. Data came from immunoSEQ multiplex PCR; TCRdb stores just in-frame clones and leaves some out. The sample holds 30,000 to 45,000 clones; roughly 70% are singletons and the top ten take 20% to 25%. Prior to sequencing, the ViraFEST assay stimulated PBMC with viral peptide pools, which expanded the antigen-specific CD4+ T cells. On roughly day 10 of culture, CD4+ T cells were separated out. Vaccinated participants had no history of SARS-CoV-2 infection and tested negative for nucleocapsid antibodies. Every well housed 1.5 million to 2 million PBMC, which grew in culture alongside about 9 IU/ml IL-2 and around 9.8 ug/ml peptides.

Points from the study as a whole: The study enrolled few convalescent patients and sampled no early post-infection timepoints.

The sample in question was CD4+ T cells from PBMCs cultured with SARS-CoV-2 spike peptides, obtained before COVID-19 vaccination. The rearrangement uses TRBV7-2 and TRBJ2-7, with 7 bases that match TRBD1. The clonotype originates from a human donor who received a COVID-19 vaccine. CDR3: CASSVDRWGPYEQYF. CDR3 coding DNA: TGTGCCAGCAGCGTGGACAGGTGGGGTCCCTACGAGCAGTACTTC.